This T cell receptor beta chain was recovered during a study of blood T cell repertoires in COVID-19. Study at large: Samples representing acute and convalescent COVID-19 were sourced from the United States, Italy and Spain. From T cells, B-cell-depleted T cells, or PBMCs came the material, which was cDNA or gDNA.

V shed 7 bases and J 4 bases; nucleotides not matched to a gene: 8. The length of the CDR3 is 15 residues. Germline CDR1 reads SGDLS; CDR2 reads YYNGEE. In the original workflow: Counts of nucleated cells, estimated from reference gene primer amplification, were obtained. Repertoires were generated with immunoSEQ multiplex PCR, while TCRdb's copy carries only in-frame clones and drops some. That table is the source of V, J and clone size, and D and trimming were worked out from the DNA. The table lists just under 65,000 clones, 80% to 90% of them singletons. Material for sequencing was peripheral blood. This sequence was found in a middle-aged man with acute or convalescent COVID-19. This chain joins TRBV9 and TRBJ2-1; 10 bases are a match to TRBD2. CDR3 loop: CASGPLAGDYNEQFF. The CDR3, as DNA: TGTGCCAGCGGCCCCCTAGCGGGGGATTACAATGAGCAGTTCTTC. Together with reference TRBV9 and TRBJ2-1, the CDR3 gives the full variable domain: DSGVTQTPKHLITATGQRVTLRCSPRSGDLSVYWYQQSLDQGLQFLIQYYNGEERAKGNILERFSAQQFPDLHSELNLSSLELGDSALYFCASGPLAGDYNEQFFGPGTRLTVL.